A single sample gave rise to the 21 T cell receptor beta chains below, sequenced in a study of CD8+CD57+ T cells in acquired aplastic anemia. Patients selected for sequencing had displayed CD8+CD57+ cell expansion by flow cytometry. TCR beta VDJ combinations and CDR3 sequences were profiled from genomic DNA. TCRdb recomputed calls from the reads with MiXCR, one row per CDR3 protein. The sample records about 160,000 distinct CDR3 sequences, around half being singletons. Input material: sorted CD4+, CD8+, or CD8+CD57+ T cells (not recorded which) from PBMCs. These receptors were taken from a human donor with aplastic anemia.

As concerns this clonotype: One junction end disagrees with the germline gene, perhaps due to a read error. This chain joins TRBV2 and TRBJ1-1, with a weak D call TRBD1 (5 bases). From germline, CDR1 is SNHLY and CDR2 FYNNEI. The CDR3 is made up of 14 amino acids. CDR3 residues: CASRTTATGTEALF. The CDR3 nucleotides read TGTGCCAGCAGGACGACAGCCACGGGGACTGAAGCTCTCTTT.

The rearrangement links TRBV20-1 to TRBJ1-2, with D possibly matching TRBD1 (6 bases). In germline, CDR1 is DFQATT, CDR2 SNEGSKA (reference sequence). CDR3 size: 10 residues. V lost 5 bases, J lost 6 bases, and 7 bases lay in between. The CDR3 DNA sequence: TGCAGTGCTGAGGGGGATGGCTACACCTTC. Translation: CSAEGDGYTF.

The gene calls are TRBV19 and TRBJ1-2; 7 bases map to TRBD1. Germline V CDR1 and CDR2: LNHDA, SQIVND (reference sequence). V trimming: 3 bases; J trimming: 6 bases; junction bases outside the gene matches: 7. This CDR3 region has 14 residues. The CDR3 DNA sequence: TGTGCCAGTAGTATGAAGGGACAGTCAGATGGCTACACCTTC. The encoded protein is CASSMKGQSDGYTF.

Of note for this clonotype: A clone one base away is much larger, so this may be a read error. The rearrangement links TRBV12-3 or TRBV12-4 to TRBJ1-6, with 8 bases matching TRBD1. J was trimmed by 10 bases and V by 5 bases; bases with no gene match: 13. The CDR3 is 16 amino acids. The CDR3 loop is CASSPGFDRGVSPLHF. As DNA, the CDR3 is TGTGCCAGCAGTCCTGGGTTCGACAGGGGTGTGTCACCCCTCCACTTT.

This clonotype was counted ten times or more. The CDR3: CASSPGFNTEAFF. Here the CDR3 DNA reads TGCGCCAGCAGCCCTGGCTTTAACACTGAAGCTTTCTTT. The chain has TRBV5-1 and TRBJ1-1; D uncertain. The CDR3 length is 13 residues. The germline CDR1 and CDR2 sequences are SGHRS and YFSETQ. The V end lost 4 bases, the J end lost 2 bases, and 9 bases lay between the germline ends.

The CDR3 DNA reads as TGTGCCAGCAGCCCACGAGGGCGGGACACTGAAGCTTTCTTT. Translated: CASSPRGRDTEAFF. The chain links TRBV7-8 to TRBJ1-1; no firm D call. The CDR3 runs to 14 residues. The germline CDR1 and CDR2 sequences are SGHVS and FQNEAQ. Trimming removed 5 bases at V and 3 bases at J, with 13 bases between.

The J gene is TRBJ2-5, the V gene TRBV19; D possibly corresponds to TRBD1 (6 bases). The V end lost 5 bases, the J end lost 5 bases, and 18 bases lay between the germline ends. The CDR3 is made up of 15 amino acids. Germline values: CDR1 LNHDA, CDR2 SQIVND (reference sequence). CDR3 sequence reads: CASSPLWDNDETQYF. CDR3 bases: TGTGCCAGTAGTCCGCTATGGGACAATGACGAGACCCAGTACTTC. The whole variable domain, remainder taken from reference TRBV19 and TRBJ2-5, is DGGITQSPKYLFRKEGQNVTLSCEQNLNHDAMYWYRQDPGQGLRLIYYSQIVNDFQKGDIAEGYSVSREKKESFPLTVTSAQKNPTAFYLCASSPLWDNDETQYFGPGTRLLVL.

In this sample, this clonotype turned up many times. The rearrangement links TRBV6-1 to TRBJ2-7; perhaps TRBD2 as D (6 bases). The germline gives CDR1 MNHNS, CDR2 SASEGT. There are 15 residues in the CDR3. Trimming took off 6 bases at V and 3 bases at J, with 18 bases between the two ends. DNA of the CDR3: TGTGCCAGCAGCCTTACAACTAGCCTTCGCTACGAGCAGTACTTC. Translating it yields CASSLTTSLRYEQYF.

This clonotype was recorded many times. The CDR3 region has the DNA TGTGCCAGTAGTATCGGGGGCGGGTACAATGAGCAGTTCTTC. Translation gives CASSIGGGYNEQFF. The V and J genes are TRBV19 and TRBJ2-1, with D perhaps being TRBD1 or TRBD2 (6 bases each). CDR1 LNHDA and CDR2 SQIVND come from the germline V gene (reference sequence). The CDR3 length is 14 residues. The V gene lost 3 bases and the J gene lost 4 bases, with 10 bases spanning the gap. The whole variable domain, remainder taken from reference TRBV19 and TRBJ2-1, is DGGITQSPKYLFRKEGQNVTLSCEQNLNHDAMYWYRQDPGQGLRLIYYSQIVNDFQKGDIAEGYSVSREKKESFPLTVTSAQKNPTAFYLCASSIGGGYNEQFFGPGTRLTVL.

The J gene is TRBJ2-1, the V gene TRBV7-8; D unresolved. Germline V gene sequence: CDR1 SGHVS, CDR2 FQNEAQ. The CDR3 has 15 residues. Trimming removed 4 bases at V and 0 bases at J, with 10 bases between. This chain's CDR3 is CASSSSESSYNEQFF. For the CDR3, the DNA is TGTGCCAGCAGCTCGAGCGAGAGCTCCTACAATGAGCAGTTCTTC.

DNA of the CDR3: TGTGCCAGCAGTGACACTCGAAACACCATATATTTT. Translation: CASSDTRNTIYF. The V call is TRBV2, the J call TRBJ1-3; unclear D gene. The ends were cut back, 3 bases at V and 5 bases at J, with 5 bases in the middle. Germline V gives CDR1 SNHLY, CDR2 FYNNEI. The CDR3 covers 12 residues.

CDR3 protein: CASSQDRQDNYGYTF. The CDR3 region has the DNA TGCGCCAGCAGCCAAGATCGTCAGGATAACTATGGCTACACCTTC. V usage is TRBV4-1 and J usage is TRBJ1-2; D is ambiguous. Germline V gene sequence: CDR1 MGHRA, CDR2 YSYEKL. The CDR3 consists of 15 residues. V was shortened by 0 bases and J by 1 base, with 9 bases between the two germline ends.

The sample holds a few counts of this clonotype. This chain joins TRBV3-1 and TRBJ1-1; weak D call: TRBD1 (5 bases). V was pared by 1 base and J by 11 bases, with 11 bases between. CDR3 length: 12 residues. CDR1 and CDR2 from the germline V gene are LGHDT and YNNKEL (reference sequence). The chain's CDR3 is CASSQGGFGAFF. The CDR3, as DNA: TGTGCCAGCAGCCAAGGGGGGTTTGGGGCTTTCTTT.

The CDR3 sequence: CASSTGANSNQPQHF. CDR3 sequence (DNA): TGTGCCAGTAGTACCGGGGCCAATAGCAATCAGCCCCAGCATTTT. V usage is TRBV19 and J usage is TRBJ1-5; maybe TRBD1 (5 bases). This CDR3 contains 15 residues. Trimming left V 4 bases short and J 0 bases short, with 10 bases between. The germline gives CDR1 LNHDA, CDR2 SQIVND (reference sequence).

This clonotype was seen repeatedly, ten times or more. This rearrangement joins TRBV20-1 to TRBJ1-2, with 8 bases lining up with TRBD1. CDR1 and CDR2 (germline): DFQATT, SNEGSKA (reference sequence). V gave up 3 bases and J gave up 2 bases; unmatched junction bases: 5. The CDR3 loop spans 14 amino acids. The CDR3 sequence is CSASRQGINYGYTF. The CDR3 coding sequence is TGCAGTGCTAGTAGACAGGGGATCAACTATGGCTACACCTTC.

The gene calls are TRBV5-4 and TRBJ2-6, with D possibly being TRBD2 (6 bases). The germline V gene has CDR1 SGHNT and CDR2 YYREEE (reference sequence). The ends were cut back, 4 bases at V and 0 bases at J, with 8 bases in the middle. The CDR3 is 15 amino acids. CDR3 sequence: CASSETSSGANVLTF. CDR3 DNA: TGTGCCAGCAGCGAGACTAGCTCTGGGGCCAACGTCCTGACTTTC.

This clonotype showed up many times. The chain combines TRBV15 with TRBJ2-2; perhaps TRBD2 as D (5 bases). Germline V gene lookup returns CDR1 LNHNV and CDR2 YYDKDF (reference sequence). The CDR3 runs 17 residues. V lost 3 bases and J lost 3, with 17 bases in between. The CDR3 DNA reads as TGTGCCACCAGCAGGGGCCGAGGGCAGGTTCACACCGGGGAGCTGTTTTTT. Its protein is CATSRGRGQVHTGELFF.

This clonotype was seen a few times. CDR3 in amino acids: CASSSPQGQGYEQYF. The CDR3 DNA reads as TGTGCCAGCAGTTCCCCTCAGGGACAGGGTTACGAGCAGTACTTC. The gene calls are TRBV28 and TRBJ2-7, with 9 bases that match TRBD1. V shed 4 bases and J 4 bases; nucleotides not matched to a gene: 8. There are 15 residues in the CDR3. Germline CDR1 is MDHEN and CDR2 is SYDVKM.

The chain joins TRBV11-2 to TRBJ2-2; the match to TRBD1 covers 8 bases. CDR1 and CDR2 from the germline V gene are SGHAT and FQNNGV. Trimming cost V 5 bases and J 2 bases; bases outside gene matches: 10. This CDR3 is built from 17 residues. CDR3 loop: CASSDPRTGTNTGELFF. For the CDR3, the DNA is TGTGCCAGCAGCGACCCCAGGACAGGGACTAACACCGGGGAGCTGTTTTTT.

The table lists this clonotype with a few counts. This chain joins TRBV15 and TRBJ1-1; weak D call: TRBD1 (5 bases). Germline values: CDR1 LNHNV, CDR2 YYDKDF (reference sequence). The V gene lost 4 bases and the J gene lost 1 base, with 10 bases spanning the gap. The CDR3 is made up of 14 amino acids. The CDR3 protein is CATSIEGRNTEAFF. CDR3 sequence (DNA): TGTGCCACCAGCATTGAGGGGCGGAACACTGAAGCTTTCTTT.

This clonotype appeared once. The V gene is TRBV29-1, the J gene TRBJ2-2, with TRBD1 identical over 9 bases. Per germline, CDR1 SQVTM and CDR2 ANQGSEA. Losses at the gene ends were 3 bases for V and 2 bases for J; bases not matched to a gene: 4. This CDR3 contains 15 residues. The CDR3 nucleotides read TGCAGCGTTGAGAGGGGACAGGGAAACACCGGGGAGCTGTTTTTT. Translating gives CSVERGQGNTGELFF.